This T cell receptor (beta chain) was recorded in a study of T-cell reconstitution after alpha-beta-depleted transplantation in children. The CDR3 has 12 amino acids. Germline V gene data show CDR1 as SGHDN and CDR2 as FVKESK. Researchers prepared the TCRbeta library using unique molecular identifiers, the study reports. TCRdb itself ran the PCR reads through MiXCR, one entry per CDR3 protein. The sample includes approximately 400,000 distinct CDR3 sequences, 9.5% to 13% of them seen just once. Concerning this clonotype itself: The junction does not match germline at one end; this may be a read error.

The clonotype comes from a human donor who donated a stem cell graft to a child with acute myeloid leukemia. This chain joins TRBV14 and TRBJ1-4; no definite D call. The source was PBMCs from the stem cell graft donor, collected from the stem cell graft. CDR3 bases: TGTTCCAGCAGCCAAGTTTCGGAAAAACTGTTTTTT. Its translation is CSSSQVSEKLFF. Full variable domain (outside the CDR3, taken from reference TRBV14 and TRBJ1-4): EAGVTQFPSHSVIEKGQTVTLRCDPISGHDNLYWYRRVMGKEIKFLLHFVKESKQDESGMPNNRFLAERTGGTYSTLKVQPAELEDSGVYFCSSSQVSEKLFFGSGTQLSVL.